The entry below gives a single T cell receptor (beta chain) sequence along with its context. How the authors handled the data: Estimates of nucleated cell counts were drawn from the amplification of reference gene primers. Some clones are missing from TCRdb's copy, which holds only in-frame ones; the method was immunoSEQ multiplex PCR. That table is the source of V, J and clone size, and D and trimming were worked out from the DNA. The sample consists of approximately 250,000 clones, around 86% of them appearing once. This CDR3 has 12 residues. V was shortened by 5 bases and J by 5 bases, with 8 bases between the two germline ends. Per the germline V gene, CDR1 is LNHNV and CDR2 is YYDKDF (reference sequence). These data come from a study of blood T cell repertoires in COVID-19. Study context: Acute and convalescent COVID-19 samples came from the United States, Italy and Spain. Sources were T cells, B-cell-depleted T cells, or PBMCs; the material itself was cDNA or gDNA.

The sequencing sample was made of peripheral blood. This chain connects TRBV15 to TRBJ2-3; D is unclear. This TCR was sampled from a woman between 55 and 75 years old who had recovered from COVID-19. The CDR3 reads CATSGSGDTQYF. CDR3 nucleotides: TGTGCCACCAGCGGTTCGGGAGATACGCAGTATTTT.